This TCR beta chain comes out of a study of T-cell memory formation after mild COVID-19. Findings and limits, study-wide: CD4+ clones that contracted lay mainly in CM and EM; CD8+ ones lay in EMRA.

This clonotype was recorded many times. What it recognizes is unknown. From germline, CDR1 is LGHDT and CDR2 YNNKEL (reference sequence). V was clipped by 1 base and J by 5 bases, with 17 bases between them. This CDR3 has 17 residues. TCRdb processed the 5' RACE reads anew with MiXCR; each CDR3 protein has one entry. Among roughly 40,000 distinct CDR3 sequences listed, 7.3% were seen once. The chain combines TRBV3-1 with TRBJ2-2; D tentatively reads TRBD1 or TRBD2 (6 bases each). The sequence derives from a man between 18 and 29 years old who had mild COVID-19 (a few samples of this study predate the infection). Cell type and time point are not known. Sequencing input: PBMCs or a T cell subset sorted from them (not recorded which). DNA for the CDR3: TGTGCCAGCAGCCAAGTGTCATCGGGGGCGGTGACCGGGGAGCTGTTTTTT. The encoded protein is CASSQVSSGAVTGELFF.